Sequencing of this TCR beta chain was carried out in a study of T-cell reconstitution after alpha-beta-depleted transplantation in children. The CDR3 length is 15 residues. Losses at the gene ends were 6 bases for V and 5 bases for J; bases not matched to a gene: 7. Germline V CDR1 and CDR2: LGHDT, YNNKEL (reference sequence). Unique molecular identifiers were incorporated into the prepared TCRbeta library. TCRdb ran MiXCR on the PCR reads and lists one entry per CDR3 protein. The sample contains roughly 610,000 distinct CDR3 sequences, about 10% of which appear only once. V usage is TRBV3-1 and J usage is TRBJ2-1, with 10 nucleotides matching TRBD2. The material sequenced was PBMCs from the stem cell graft donor, taken from the stem cell graft. This sequence originates from a human donor who donated a stem cell graft to a child with acute myeloid leukemia. CDR3 sequence: CASSLYSGRHNEQFF. The CDR3 DNA reads as TGTGCCAGCAGTCTGTATAGCGGGAGGCACAATGAGCAGTTCTTC.